This entry lists 11 T cell receptor beta chains sequenced from one sample in a study of blood T cells in healthy people across ages (dated by TCRdb to about 2015). Receptors were amplified or captured by 5' RACE. The sequencing machine was an Illumina HiSeq 2500. A second PCR of roughly 7 to 11 cycles was performed with a sample-barcoded 5' primer and a J-beta primer mix. TCRdb passed the public sequencing reads through fastp at Q25 and MiXCR, retaining productive beta sequences. One record per CDR3 amino acid sequence lists the most common genes and DNA. The sample profile shows about 1.5 million distinct CDR3 sequences; around 39% of them were found once. 6.5% to 10% of the sample comes from the top ten. Specimen: blood. These receptors all come from a young woman in good health.

The V and J genes are TRBV6-6 and TRBJ2-4; tentatively, D is TRBD1 (6 bases). The end of the DNA is better explained by TRBJ2-7, so the J call may be wrong. From germline, CDR1 is MNHNY and CDR2 SVGAGI (reference sequence). This CDR3 has 13 residues. CDR3 loop: CASSYAGVYEQYF. The CDR3 bases are TGTGCCAGCAGTTACGCAGGGGTTTACGAGCAGTACTTC.

The rearrangement links TRBV4-1 to TRBJ1-5; weak D call: TRBD1 (5 bases). Trimming left V 4 bases short and J 7 bases short, with 11 bases between. Germline V gene sequence: CDR1 MGHRA, CDR2 YSYEKL. The CDR3 is 13 amino acids. The CDR3 loop reads CASSRSEGQPQHF. The CDR3 DNA is TGCGCCAGCAGCCGAAGTGAGGGGCAGCCCCAGCATTTT.

Here the CDR3 DNA reads TGCGCCAGCAGCCCCCCACGACAGCACAATGAGCAGTTCTTC. Translating it yields CASSPPRQHNEQFF. V usage is TRBV5-1 and J usage is TRBJ2-1; possibly TRBD1 for D (5 bases). V was clipped by 4 bases and J by 5 bases, with 13 bases between them. CDR3 length: 14 amino acids. Germline V gene data show CDR1 as SGHRS and CDR2 as YFSETQ.

This chain links TRBV6-5 with TRBJ2-3; D ambiguous. V dropped 0 bases and J dropped 1 base, with 11 bases sitting between them. CDR1 and CDR2 from the germline V gene are MNHEY and SVGAGI. This CDR3 contains 16 residues. The CDR3 loop reads CASSYSFAPGTDTQYF. The CDR3, as DNA: TGTGCCAGCAGTTACTCGTTCGCGCCGGGCACAGATACGCAGTATTTT.

The V and J genes are TRBV10-3 and TRBJ2-5; D perhaps matches TRBD1 (6 bases). The DNA end is more similar to TRBJ2-7, so the J call may be wrong. The germline V gene has CDR1 ENHRY and CDR2 SYGVKD. The CDR3 runs 14 residues. CDR3 bases: TGTGCCATCAGTGCTATGGTGAGGGGGAGCGAGCAGTACTTC. It encodes CAISAMVRGSEQYF.

V and J are TRBV7-9 and TRBJ1-2; the match to TRBD1 covers 9 bases. The CDR3 is made up of 17 amino acids. Germline CDR1 reads SEHNR; CDR2 reads FQNEAQ (reference sequence). V lost 2 bases and J lost 7; bases outside the gene matches: 14. CDR3 in DNA: TGTGCCAGCAGCTTAATTTTCCTGGGACAGGGATTGAGTGGCTACACCTTC. This encodes CASSLIFLGQGLSGYTF.

This clonotype turned up a few times. This chain uses TRBV29-1 with TRBJ1-2; D remains ambiguous. CDR1 SQVTM and CDR2 ANQGSEA come from the germline V gene. V dropped 0 bases and J dropped 12 bases, with 14 bases sitting between them. CDR3 length: 12 residues. The CDR3, as DNA: TGCAGCGTTGAAGAAGTTGGAGAAGGACACACCTTC. Protein sequence: CSVEEVGEGHTF.

A note on this clonotype: A much larger clone lies one base from this, so it may be a read error. This chain links TRBV10-3 with TRBJ2-3, with 8 bases matching TRBD2. CDR1 and CDR2 from the germline V gene are ENHRY and SYGVKD. The junction had 5 bases not matched to a gene; V was cut back by 1 base and J by 2 bases. The CDR3 extends over 16 amino acids. Written as DNA, the CDR3 is TGTGCCATCAGTGAGTGGCTAGCGGGTTCCACAGATACGCAGTATTTT. It codes for CAISEWLAGSTDTQYF.

The rearrangement joins TRBV27 to TRBJ1-5; TRBD1 is a possible D gene (6 bases). Trimming took off 4 bases at V and 11 bases at J, with 15 bases between the two ends. Per the germline V gene, CDR1 is MNHEY and CDR2 is SMNVEV (reference sequence). The CDR3 runs 13 residues. Here the CDR3 reads CASSSTTGNSQHF. CDR3 nucleotides: TGTGCCAGCAGTTCCACCACAGGGAATTCCCAGCATTTT.

This clonotype turned up a few times. The CDR3 here is CASSGGTAEKLFF. Written as DNA, the CDR3 is TGTGCCAGCAGTGGGGGGACAGCCGAAAAACTGTTTTTT. V gene TRBV2 combines with J gene TRBJ1-4, with TRBD1 matching 7 bases. Germline V gives CDR1 SNHLY, CDR2 FYNNEI. The CDR3 runs 13 residues. Trimming cost V 4 bases and J 8 bases; bases outside gene matches: 4.

The chain links TRBV5-1 to TRBJ2-4; 9 positions match TRBD1. The J segment lost 2 bases and the V segment lost 2 bases, leaving 5 bases of the junction unmatched. The CDR3 length is 16 residues. Germline V CDR1 and CDR2: SGHRS, YFSETQ. CDR3 protein: CASSFTGGSTKNIQYF. Written as DNA, the CDR3 is TGCGCCAGCAGCTTCACAGGGGGCTCGACCAAAAACATTCAGTACTTC.